This passage covers 23 T cell receptor beta chains from one sample sequenced in a study of cytomegalovirus exposure and HLA in healthy donors. The PCR ran on 60 Vbeta and 13 Jbeta primers. The table came from immunoSEQ multiplex PCR; TCRdb's copy has only in-frame clones and leaves some out. The sample has some 180,000 clones; roughly three quarters are singletons. Input material: PBMCs. These receptors all come from a woman aged 25 to 39 in good health and CMV-seropositive.

V and J are TRBV6-1 and TRBJ2-1; D possibly corresponds to TRBD2 (6 bases). Looked up from germline, CDR1 is MNHNS and CDR2 is SASEGT. The V gene lost 0 bases and the J gene lost 6 bases, with 15 bases spanning the gap. This CDR3 region has 16 residues. The CDR3 coding sequence is TGTGCCAGCAGTGAAGCGAAGCGGGTCTGGCTCAATGAGCAGTTCTTC. It is translated as CASSEAKRVWLNEQFF.

V gene TRBV5-1 combines with J gene TRBJ2-5; D is unresolved. The J call could be wrong; TRBJ2-7 is a better fit for the DNA end. Germline CDR1 is SGHRS and CDR2 is YFSETQ. The CDR3 runs 13 residues. The CDR3 spells CASSYASTYEQYF. The CDR3 DNA reads TGCGCCAGCAGCTACGCTTCTACCTACGAGCAGTACTTC.

The chain combines TRBV7-2 with TRBJ1-2; possibly TRBD1 for D (5 bases). Trimming pared 0 bases from V and 8 bases from J, leaving 10 bases between. CDR1 is SGHTA and CDR2 is FQGNSA in the germline V gene. The CDR3 spans 13 residues. Written as DNA, the CDR3 is TGTGCCAGCAGCTTAGCATGGGGGGGAGGCTACACCTTC. Translated, it gives CASSLAWGGGYTF.

The chain employs TRBV15 and TRBJ1-5, with TRBD1 as a possible D gene (6 bases). The CDR3 spans 14 residues. V dropped 8 bases and J dropped 7 bases, with 18 bases sitting between them. The germline V gene encodes CDR1 LNHNV and CDR2 YYDKDF (reference sequence). CDR3 sequence: CATADRTGSQPQHF. The DNA of the CDR3 is TGTGCCACCGCTGACAGGACGGGAAGCCAGCCCCAGCATTTT.

This sequence joins TRBV15 and TRBJ1-3, with D possibly matching TRBD1 (5 bases). The CDR3 runs 13 residues. The V end was cut by 5 bases, the J end by 6 bases, with 11 bases between. Per the germline V gene, CDR1 is LNHNV and CDR2 is YYDKDF (reference sequence). CDR3 loop: CATSGRAENTIYF. The CDR3 DNA reads TGTGCCACCAGCGGCAGGGCGGAAAACACCATATATTTT.

V is TRBV5-4 and J is TRBJ2-1, with 7 nucleotides matching TRBD2. Losses at the gene ends were 2 bases for V and 5 bases for J; bases not matched to a gene: 1. Germline V gives CDR1 SGHNT, CDR2 YYREEE (reference sequence). This CDR3 is built from 13 residues. The CDR3 region has the DNA TGTGCCAGCAGCTTCGGGACTAACAATGAGCAGTTCTTC. Protein: CASSFGTNNEQFF.

The chain links TRBV5-4 to TRBJ2-4; 9 bases align to TRBD1. The V and J ends lost 4 bases and 5 bases, in that order; junction bases with no gene match: 7. Germline loops: CDR1 SGHNT, CDR2 YYREEE (reference sequence). The CDR3 consists of 15 residues. CDR3 amino acids: CASSARQGVENIQYF. CDR3 in DNA: TGTGCCAGCAGCGCGAGACAGGGGGTCGAAAACATTCAGTACTTC.

The chain links TRBV9 to TRBJ2-7; TRBD1 matches at 8 bases. Germline CDR1 SGDLS, CDR2 YYNGEE. The CDR3 is 14 residues long. V lost 5 bases to trimming and J lost 7 bases; unmatched junction nucleotides: 11. CDR3 sequence reads: CASSIGQGREEQYF. CDR3 coding DNA: TGTGCCAGCAGTATTGGACAGGGAAGGGAGGAGCAGTACTTC. Full variable domain (missing parts from reference TRBV9 and TRBJ2-7): DSGVTQTPKHLITATGQRVTLRCSPRSGDLSVYWYQQSLDQGLQFLIQYYNGEERAKGNILERFSAQQFPDLHSELNLSSLELGDSALYFCASSIGQGREEQYFGPGTRLTVT.

V usage is TRBV29-1 and J usage is TRBJ2-3; 9 bases map to TRBD2. The CDR3 has 15 residues. Germline lookup yields CDR1 SQVTM and CDR2 ANQGSEA. Germline trimming cut 7 bases from V and 1 base from J; bases unmatched to any gene: 9. As DNA, the CDR3 is TGCAGCGCAGACCTTGCGGGGGGGGGCACAGATACGCAGTATTTT. It specifies CSADLAGGGTDTQYF.

This clone was observed a few times. The rearrangement links TRBV5-1 to TRBJ2-2; TRBD1 matches at 8 bases. After removal of 1 base from V and 5 bases from J, the junction contained 7 bases not matched to a gene. The CDR3 runs 16 residues. Germline V CDR1 and CDR2: SGHRS, YFSETQ. This chain's CDR3 is CASSLPGRGRTGELFF. As DNA, the CDR3 is TGCGCCAGCAGCTTGCCCGGCAGGGGGCGAACCGGGGAGCTGTTTTTT.

The chain couples TRBV10-2 to TRBJ2-3, with D maybe TRBD1 (5 bases). Trimming took off 3 bases at V and 5 bases at J, with 12 bases between the two ends. The germline gives CDR1 WSHSY, CDR2 SAAADI. The CDR3 length is 14 residues. The CDR3 bases are TGCGCCAGCAGTGAAGGCGTCCAGGGAGATACGCAGTATTTT. As protein: CASSEGVQGDTQYF.

This clone appeared a few times. The J gene is TRBJ1-2, the V gene TRBV25-1; 7 bases are a match to TRBD1. This CDR3 is built from 15 residues. The trim removed 2 bases at V and 4 bases at J, leaving 7 bases unmatched. Germline CDR1 MGHDK, CDR2 SYGVNS. CDR3 in amino acids: CASSEIGQGGYGYTF. CDR3 nucleotide sequence: TGTGCCAGCAGTGAAATTGGGCAGGGGGGCTATGGCTACACCTTC.

In nucleotides, the CDR3 is TGTGCCAGCAGCTTAGCGCCAGGGGGCTCCTACGAGCAGTACTTC. This sequence encodes CASSLAPGGSYEQYF. V gene TRBV7-2 combines with J gene TRBJ2-7, with 7 positions matching TRBD1. With V trimmed by 0 bases and J by 0 bases, 2 bases remained unmatched. There are 15 residues in the CDR3. Germline V gene lookup returns CDR1 SGHTA and CDR2 FQGNSA.

The rearrangement joins TRBV13 to TRBJ2-2; D call uncertain. The V end lost 6 bases, the J end lost 1 base, and 6 bases lay between the germline ends. The CDR3 extends over 13 amino acids. Germline CDR1 PRHDT, CDR2 FYEKMQ (reference sequence). The CDR3 loop is CASSSVNTGELFF. The CDR3 nucleotides are TGTGCCAGCAGTTCGGTGAACACCGGGGAGCTGTTTTTT.

The gene calls are TRBV5-1 and TRBJ2-7; maybe TRBD1 (6 bases). The CDR3 is 12 amino acids. The V gene lost 4 bases and the J gene lost 3 bases, with 8 bases spanning the gap. Germline loops: CDR1 SGHRS, CDR2 YFSETQ. CDR3 sequence: CASSQTGYEQYF. Written as DNA, the CDR3 is TGCGCCAGCAGCCAGACAGGCTACGAGCAGTACTTC.

This clone has just a few counts. This chain links TRBV7-9 with TRBJ2-3, with D possibly being TRBD2 (6 bases). V was trimmed by 6 bases and J by 1 base, leaving 20 bases between them. The CDR3 runs to 17 residues. In germline, CDR1 is SEHNR, CDR2 FQNEAQ (reference sequence). The CDR3 spells CASSSTSRWSGTDTQYF. CDR3 nucleotide sequence: TGTGCCAGCAGTTCTACTAGCCGGTGGAGTGGCACAGATACGCAGTATTTT.

A few counts support this clone. The chain uses TRBV11-1 and TRBJ1-4, with TRBD1 identical over 8 bases. The germline CDR1 and CDR2 sequences are SGHAT and FQDESV (reference sequence). Trimming removed 5 bases from V and 4 bases from J; junction bases left unmatched: 18. This CDR3 comprises 19 residues. CDR3 DNA sequence: TGTGCCAGCAGCCCACTAGCCCAGGGGGCGCGAGGTGGTAATGAAAAACTGTTTTTT. Protein: CASSPLAQGARGGNEKLFF.

The chain employs TRBV18 and TRBJ1-3, with TRBD1 matching over 8 bases. This CDR3 contains 18 residues. Germline loops: CDR1 KGHSH, CDR2 LQKENI. J lost 1 base, V lost 4 bases, and 12 bases had no gene match. Here the CDR3 reads CASSLATGQGRSGNTIYF. Here the CDR3 DNA reads TGTGCCAGCTCACTTGCCACAGGACAGGGAAGATCTGGAAACACCATATATTTT.

This clone was seen a handful of times. The chain combines TRBV10-3 with TRBJ2-1; the D gene is possibly TRBD1 (5 bases). Germline-derived CDR1 and CDR2 are ENHRY and SYGVKD. The CDR3 totals 16 residues. The V gene lost 4 bases and the J gene lost 8 bases, with 21 bases spanning the gap. The CDR3 is CAISGVSAGSSDEQFF. The CDR3 bases are TGTGCCATCAGTGGAGTTTCGGCAGGGTCCAGCGATGAGCAGTTCTTC.

This clone was counted once. The J gene is TRBJ1-4, the V gene TRBV7-2, with D uncertain. Germline V gene sequence: CDR1 SGHTA, CDR2 FQGNSA. Trimming took 1 base from V and 0 from J, leaving 6 bases between them. This CDR3 has 15 amino acids. The CDR3 loop reads CASSLVSATNEKLFF. For the CDR3, the DNA is TGTGCCAGCAGCTTAGTTTCAGCAACTAATGAAAAACTGTTTTTT.

The chain has TRBV2 and TRBJ1-5; the D is unclear. CDR1 and CDR2 from the germline V gene are SNHLY and FYNNEI. The CDR3 is 16 amino acids. V was clipped by 6 bases and J by 1 base, with 16 bases between them. CDR3 sequence (DNA): TGTGCCAGCAGCTCGAGTTCCCGGGGAAGCAATCAGCCCCAGCATTTT. Its protein product is CASSSSSRGSNQPQHF.

The chain links TRBV5-1 to TRBJ1-1; possibly TRBD1 for D (5 bases). Germline V gene data show CDR1 as SGHRS and CDR2 as YFSETQ. The germline V and J ends were trimmed by 0 bases and 1 base, with 19 bases remaining between them. The length of the CDR3 is 18 residues. The chain's CDR3 is CASSLGRRQGGKNTEAFF. The CDR3 coding sequence is TGCGCCAGCAGCTTGGGGCGTAGGCAGGGAGGCAAGAACACTGAAGCTTTCTTT.

The genes are TRBV2 and TRBJ1-6, with D maybe TRBD1 (5 bases). CDR1 is SNHLY and CDR2 is FYNNEI in the germline V gene. The CDR3 covers 13 residues. V was shortened by 8 bases and J by 10 bases, with 15 bases between the two germline ends. The CDR3 DNA reads as TGTGCCAGCGGGGGGAGGGAAGGGTCACCCCTCCACTTT. It codes for CASGGREGSPLHF.